This is a list of T cell receptor beta chains from one sample in a study of cytomegalovirus exposure and HLA in healthy donors. TCRdb keeps only in-frame clones here, not all; method: immunoSEQ multiplex PCR. The top ten hold roughly 5.9% of the sample, which has some 100,000 clones, roughly 63% seen once. The sample comprised PBMCs. The receptors stem from a woman in her seventies in good health and CMV-seropositive. CDR3s include the opening cysteine and the closing phenylalanine or tryptophan.

j_gene: TRBJ2-1; v_gene: TRBV10-3; CDR3aa: CAISESEGPNEQFF
j_gene: TRBJ2-5; v_gene: TRBV5-4; CDR3aa: CASSGGLGRYQETQYF
j_gene: TRBJ1-4; v_gene: TRBV4-3; CDR3aa: CASSQDFNEKLFF
j_gene: TRBJ1-4; v_gene: TRBV4-1; CDR3aa: CASSPDRVNEKLFF
j_gene: TRBJ2-5; v_gene: TRBV30; CDR3aa: CAWSGPGETQYF
j_gene: TRBJ1-4; v_gene: TRBV6-1; CDR3aa: CASSANRGQREKLFF
j_gene: TRBJ1-3; v_gene: TRBV5-1; CDR3aa: CASAEGHSGNTIYF
j_gene: TRBJ2-7; v_gene: TRBV29-1; CDR3aa: CSVELWDSNEQYF
j_gene: TRBJ1-1; v_gene: TRBV19; CDR3aa: CASSIDPVKTGTGAFF
j_gene: TRBJ1-2; v_gene: TRBV6-5; CDR3aa: CASRPPDYGYTF
j_gene: TRBJ1-1; v_gene: TRBV6-5; CDR3aa: CASSYWGTGDTEAFF
j_gene: TRBJ2-3; v_gene: TRBV7-9; CDR3aa: CASSFQAGGTTDTQYF
j_gene: TRBJ2-5; v_gene: TRBV25-1; CDR3aa: CASSESRTGQETQYF
j_gene: TRBJ2-4; v_gene: TRBV6-5; CDR3aa: CASSYSPRNIQYF
j_gene: TRBJ2-7; v_gene: TRBV7-9; CDR3aa: CASSQRTGSYEQYF
j_gene: TRBJ2-5; v_gene: TRBV6-5; CDR3aa: CASSKTSGGQETQYF
j_gene: TRBJ2-7; v_gene: TRBV18; CDR3aa: CASSQSSGAAYEQYF
j_gene: TRBJ1-2; v_gene: TRBV5-6; CDR3aa: CASSPVGGAGYGYTF
j_gene: TRBJ1-1; v_gene: TRBV11-2; CDR3aa: CASSRQGADTEAFF
j_gene: TRBJ1-1; v_gene: TRBV7-3; CDR3aa: CASSPGDRGTEAFF
j_gene: TRBJ1-2; v_gene: TRBV7-2; CDR3aa: CASSPGEGYGYTF
j_gene: TRBJ2-1; v_gene: TRBV5-1; CDR3aa: CASSPRTGGPNEQFF
j_gene: TRBJ2-6; v_gene: TRBV5-4; CDR3aa: CASSPRGGAGANVLTF
j_gene: TRBJ2-7; v_gene: TRBV2; CDR3aa: CASSEPTIAGTGTNEQYF
j_gene: TRBJ1-4; v_gene: TRBV27; CDR3aa: CASSSQGGRGEKLFF
j_gene: TRBJ1-6; v_gene: TRBV6-5; CDR3aa: CIKKQVVNSPLHF
j_gene: TRBJ2-2; v_gene: TRBV7-2; CDR3aa: CASSLDRTRASGELFF
j_gene: TRBJ1-1; v_gene: TRBV7-2; CDR3aa: CASSADRDTEAFF
j_gene: TRBJ2-7; v_gene: TRBV6-4; CDR3aa: CASRGPFEQYF
j_gene: TRBJ1-6; v_gene: TRBV6-5; CDR3aa: CASEQAYNSPLHF
j_gene: TRBJ1-2; v_gene: TRBV5-8; CDR3aa: CASSLPRGDYGYTF
j_gene: TRBJ1-3; v_gene: TRBV5-1; CDR3aa: CASSTGTGGSGNTIYF
j_gene: TRBJ1-2; v_gene: TRBV27; CDR3aa: CASSAGTGGAYGGYTF
j_gene: TRBJ2-7; v_gene: TRBV12-5; CDR3aa: CASGPQGTGGYEQYF
j_gene: TRBJ2-3; v_gene: TRBV19; CDR3aa: CASNPGTGDTQYF
j_gene: TRBJ1-2; v_gene: TRBV2; CDR3aa: CASSEGLRVVIGYTF
j_gene: TRBJ2-5; v_gene: TRBV7-2; CDR3aa: CASSLQGTSGGRETQYF
j_gene: TRBJ1-1; v_gene: TRBV5-1; CDR3aa: CASSLVGLTNTEAFF
j_gene: TRBJ2-7; v_gene: TRBV7-8; CDR3aa: CASSPRGSYEQYF
j_gene: TRBJ1-1; v_gene: TRBV5-1; CDR3aa: CASSGWTPPAFF
j_gene: TRBJ1-4; v_gene: TRBV6-6; CDR3aa: CASSYSQGAGEKLFF
j_gene: TRBJ2-5; v_gene: TRBV5-4; CDR3aa: CASSFTSGGQETQYF
j_gene: TRBJ2-7; v_gene: TRBV6-1; CDR3aa: CASSEIQGYEQYF
j_gene: TRBJ2-3; v_gene: TRBV5-1; CDR3aa: CASSPGTVDLYF
j_gene: TRBJ1-1; v_gene: TRBV5-1; CDR3aa: CASSFGQGMMNTEAFF
j_gene: TRBJ1-3; v_gene: TRBV6-5; CDR3aa: CASSYSMTGGNTIYF
j_gene: TRBJ2-7; v_gene: TRBV25-1; CDR3aa: CASRSTGASYEQYF
j_gene: TRBJ2-7; v_gene: TRBV5-6; CDR3aa: CASSLGTGYHEQYF
j_gene: TRBJ1-1; v_gene: TRBV11-2; CDR3aa: CASSLIRGMNTEAFF
j_gene: TRBJ2-7; v_gene: TRBV7-9; CDR3aa: CASSSETGIGSEQYF
j_gene: TRBJ2-1; v_gene: TRBV10-1; CDR3aa: CASSVLAGGQGEQFF
j_gene: TRBJ2-7; v_gene: TRBV6-5; CDR3aa: CASSYGGGNDEQYF
j_gene: TRBJ1-1; v_gene: TRBV10-3; CDR3aa: CAIRRDKNTEAFF
j_gene: TRBJ1-4; v_gene: TRBV2; CDR3aa: CASSTPETNEKLFF